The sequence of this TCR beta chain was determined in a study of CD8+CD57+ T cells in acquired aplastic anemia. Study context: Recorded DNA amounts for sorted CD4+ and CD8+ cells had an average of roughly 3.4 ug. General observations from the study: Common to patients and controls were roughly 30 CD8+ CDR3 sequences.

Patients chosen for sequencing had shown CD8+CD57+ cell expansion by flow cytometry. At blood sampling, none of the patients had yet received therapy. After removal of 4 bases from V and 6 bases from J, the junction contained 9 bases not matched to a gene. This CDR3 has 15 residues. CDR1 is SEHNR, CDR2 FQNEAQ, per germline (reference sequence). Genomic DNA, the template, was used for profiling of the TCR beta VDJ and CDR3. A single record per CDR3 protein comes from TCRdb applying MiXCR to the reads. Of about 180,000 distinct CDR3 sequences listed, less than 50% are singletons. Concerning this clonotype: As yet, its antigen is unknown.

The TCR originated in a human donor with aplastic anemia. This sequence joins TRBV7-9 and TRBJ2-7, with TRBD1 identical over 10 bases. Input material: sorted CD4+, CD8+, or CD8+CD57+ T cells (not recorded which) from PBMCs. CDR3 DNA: TGTGCCAGCAGCTCCCGGGACAGGGGTAGAGGCGAGCAGTACTTC. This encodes CASSSRDRGRGEQYF.